This TCR beta chain was documented in a study of cytomegalovirus exposure and HLA in healthy donors. The PCR used 60 Vbeta and 13 Jbeta primers. Assay used: immunoSEQ multiplex PCR; TCRdb lists only in-frame clones, some missing. Among about 140,000 clones listed, over 70% were seen once. There are 12 residues in the CDR3. Germline loops: CDR1 SEHNR, CDR2 FQNEAQ (reference sequence). Trimming took 5 bases from V and 3 from J, leaving 7 bases between them. The V and J genes are TRBV7-9 and TRBJ1-1; no clear D. Sequences were obtained from PBMCs. The sequence was obtained from a man aged 35-49 years in good health and CMV-seronegative. CDR3 coding DNA: TGTGCCAGCAGCCCCCTGTACACTGAAGCTTTCTTT. It is translated as CASSPLYTEAFF.